These 30 T cell receptor beta chains originate from one sample sequenced in a study of CD8+CD57+ T cells in acquired aplastic anemia. Genomic DNA was employed as the template in profiling TCR beta VDJ and CDR3. TCRdb recomputed calls from the reads with MiXCR, one row per CDR3 protein. Found here are roughly 160,000 distinct CDR3 sequences, about 60% of them singletons; the top ten hold less than 55%. The sample taken for sequencing was sorted CD4+, CD8+, or CD8+CD57+ T cells (not recorded which) from PBMCs. The receptor set was obtained from a human donor in good health.

The V and J genes are TRBV7-3 and TRBJ1-5; unclear D gene. The CDR3 covers 13 residues. Germline V gene sequence: CDR1 SGHTA, CDR2 FQGTGA. Trimming stripped 3 bases from V and 5 bases from J, with 8 bases between. CDR3 region: CASSFHGDQPQHF. The DNA of the CDR3 is TGTGCCAGCAGCTTCCACGGGGATCAGCCCCAGCATTTT.

This clonotype was seen only once. The chain links TRBV24-1 to TRBJ1-2, with 8 bases that match TRBD1. CDR1 KGHDR and CDR2 SFDVKD come from the germline V gene. CDR3 length: 15 residues. J lost 6 bases, V lost 3 bases, and 8 bases had no gene match. The CDR3 region is CATSDTGQGVHGYTF. The CDR3 DNA reads TGTGCCACCAGTGATACCGGACAGGGTGTGCATGGCTACACCTTC.

The V and J genes are TRBV24-1 and TRBJ1-5; D is undetermined. CDR1 KGHDR and CDR2 SFDVKD come from the germline V gene. The length of the CDR3 is 14 residues. V gave up 9 bases and J gave up 1 base, with 12 bases separating them. This CDR3 reads CATELGGSNQPQHF. CDR3 nucleotides: TGTGCCACCGAACTAGGAGGAAGCAATCAGCCCCAGCATTTT.

The chain joins TRBV2 to TRBJ1-4; D may be TRBD1 (6 bases). V lost 4 bases and J 4 bases, leaving 13 bases between the germline ends. The CDR3 is 15 amino acids. Germline values: CDR1 SNHLY, CDR2 FYNNEI. CDR3 region: CASSGMTGSNEKLFF. The CDR3 DNA reads TGTGCCAGCAGTGGGATGACAGGAAGTAATGAAAAACTGTTTTTT.

The chain is built from TRBV7-9 and TRBJ1-4; no clear D gene. CDR1 is SEHNR and CDR2 is FQNEAQ in the germline V gene (reference sequence). Deletions cut 4 bases from V and 7 bases from J, with 19 bases between. The CDR3 spans 16 residues. The CDR3 region is CASSYGMSAWGEKLFF. The CDR3 DNA reads as TGTGCCAGCAGCTACGGCATGAGCGCATGGGGTGAAAAACTGTTTTTT.

The chain recombines TRBV24-1 with TRBJ2-1; 11 bases are a match to TRBD2. J was trimmed by 6 bases and V by 5 bases; bases with no gene match: 2. CDR3 length: 14 amino acids. Germline loops: CDR1 KGHDR, CDR2 SFDVKD. CDR3 region: CATSALAGVNEQFF. The DNA of the CDR3 is TGTGCCACCAGTGCACTAGCGGGAGTCAATGAGCAGTTCTTC.

This clonotype has a count of ten or more. The V gene is TRBV9, the J gene TRBJ2-5; 11 nucleotides align to TRBD2. Germline loops: CDR1 SGDLS, CDR2 YYNGEE. With 4 bases clipped from V and 4 bases from J, the junction kept 12 bases outside the gene matches. The CDR3 is made up of 17 amino acids. This CDR3 is CASSPVLAGVSPETQYF. CDR3 nucleotides: TGTGCCAGCAGCCCCGTACTAGCGGGAGTAAGTCCAGAGACCCAGTACTTC. Looking up the rest from reference TRBV9 and TRBJ2-5 gives the full variable domain: DSGVTQTPKHLITATGQRVTLRCSPRSGDLSVYWYQQSLDQGLQFLIQYYNGEERAKGNILERFSAQQFPDLHSELNLSSLELGDSALYFCASSPVLAGVSPETQYFGPGTRLLVL.

This clonotype occurred many times. The chain uses TRBV7-9 and TRBJ2-1; D is possibly TRBD2 (5 bases). The CDR3 has 15 amino acids. CDR1 is SEHNR, CDR2 FQNEAQ, per germline (reference sequence). The V gene lost 5 bases and the J gene lost 4 bases, with 15 bases spanning the gap. In nucleotides, the CDR3 is TGTGCCAGCAGCCTAAAGGACTCCGCGTACAATGAGCAGTTCTTC. Its translation: CASSLKDSAYNEQFF. The full variable domain, completed using reference TRBV7-9 and TRBJ2-1, is DTGVSQNPRHKITKRGQNVTFRCDPISEHNRLYWYRQTLGQGPEFLTYFQNEAQLEKSRLLSDRFSAERPKGSFSTLEIQRTEQGDSAMYLCASSLKDSAYNEQFFGPGTRLTVL.

The V call is TRBV20-1, the J call TRBJ1-2; 10 nucleotides align to TRBD1. Trimming at V came to 3 bases and at J to 2 bases, leaving 9 bases not matched to a gene. Germline lookup yields CDR1 DFQATT and CDR2 SNEGSKA (reference sequence). This CDR3 region has 16 residues. CDR3 bases: TGCAGTGCTAGTATGGACAGGGGGGGACTGAACTATGGCTACACCTTC. It translates to CSASMDRGGLNYGYTF.

This clonotype was detected many times. The CDR3 reads CASSQDRRLAEYNIQYF. The DNA of the CDR3 is TGCGCCAGCAGCCAAGATCGACGACTAGCGGAATATAACATTCAGTACTTC. The chain combines TRBV4-3 with TRBJ2-4; the match to TRBD2 covers 9 bases. V gave up 0 bases and J gave up 7 bases; unmatched junction bases: 10. The V gene's germline CDR1 is LGHNA and CDR2 YSLEER. CDR3 length: 17 residues.

The rearrangement joins TRBV2 to TRBJ1-5; 7 positions agree with TRBD1. Trimming at V came to 4 bases and at J to 0 bases, leaving 3 bases not matched to a gene. The germline V gene encodes CDR1 SNHLY and CDR2 FYNNEI. This CDR3 spans 15 amino acids. The CDR3 DNA reads as TGTGCCAGCAGTGTTGGGACAGTTAGCAATCAGCCCCAGCATTTT. Translation gives CASSVGTVSNQPQHF.

This clonotype showed up just once. The V gene is TRBV20-1, the J gene TRBJ1-6; D perhaps matches TRBD1 (6 bases). The CDR3 sequence is 16 residues long. Germline CDR1 reads DFQATT; CDR2 reads SNEGSKA (reference sequence). V lost 5 bases, J lost 9 bases, and 23 bases lay in between. This chain's CDR3 is CSAQTGARSLSSPLHF. The CDR3 nucleotides are TGCAGTGCTCAAACGGGGGCGCGGTCATTGAGTTCACCCCTCCACTTT.

The J gene is TRBJ2-3, the V gene TRBV14; TRBD2 agrees at 11 bases. Germline V gives CDR1 SGHDN, CDR2 FVKESK. V shed 2 bases, J shed 5 bases, and the junction held 0 bases outside the gene matches. This CDR3 is 14 amino acids long. The DNA for the CDR3 is TGTGCCAGCAGCCAAACTAGCGGGAGAGATACGCAGTATTTT. This encodes CASSQTSGRDTQYF.

The chain has TRBV9 and TRBJ1-1; D is unclear. V lost 6 bases and J 5 bases, leaving 17 bases between the germline ends. The germline gives CDR1 SGDLS, CDR2 YYNGEE. This CDR3 spans 14 amino acids. CDR3 DNA sequence: TGTGCCAGCATCCCGGGGATCGGTTGGACTGAAGCTTTCTTT. It specifies CASIPGIGWTEAFF.

The gene calls are TRBV29-1 and TRBJ1-5; D perhaps matches TRBD1 (6 bases). Germline assignment: CDR1 SQVTM and CDR2 ANQGSEA. The CDR3 has 13 amino acids. Trimming left V 6 bases short and J 0 bases short, with 9 bases between. CDR3 in DNA: TGCAGCGTCCGGACAGATAGCAATCAGCCCCAGCATTTT. This gives the protein CSVRTDSNQPQHF.

This chain connects TRBV6-5 to TRBJ2-7; no firm D call. This CDR3 has 11 amino acids. The germline V gene has CDR1 MNHEY and CDR2 SVGAGI. Trimming took 5 bases from V and 5 from J, leaving 7 bases between them. CDR3 nucleotides: TGTGCCAGCAGTCTGCGGAACGAGCAGTACTTC. This translates into CASSLRNEQYF.

This clonotype appeared a few times. This chain joins TRBV15 and TRBJ2-5; tentatively, D is TRBD2 (5 bases). Germline CDR1 LNHNV, CDR2 YYDKDF (reference sequence). Trimming pared 8 bases from V and 5 bases from J, leaving 12 bases between. The CDR3 sequence is 12 residues long. CDR3 loop: CATSSGGETQYF. DNA for the CDR3: TGTGCCACCTCGAGTGGAGGCGAGACCCAGTACTTC.

Ten or more counts support this clonotype. As DNA, the CDR3 is TGTGCCAGTAGTATACTCCCCGGAGAGACCCAGTACTTC. This translates into CASSILPGETQYF. V and J are TRBV19 and TRBJ2-5; no clear D gene. Germline CDR1 is LNHDA and CDR2 is SQIVND (reference sequence). Trimming shortened V by 2 bases and J by 4 bases, and 8 bases separated the two germline ends. The CDR3 covers 13 residues.

The chain employs TRBV18 and TRBJ2-1; D not certain. The ends were cut back, 3 bases at V and 5 bases at J, with 8 bases in the middle. CDR1 is KGHSH, CDR2 LQKENI, per germline. There are 13 residues in the CDR3. DNA of the CDR3: TGTGCCAGCTCACCTAGGCACGACAATGAGCAGTTCTTC. Protein: CASSPRHDNEQFF.

The gene calls are TRBV10-3 and TRBJ1-4, with D uncertain. The germline V and J ends were trimmed by 2 bases and 6 bases, with 10 bases remaining between them. The CDR3 extends over 14 amino acids. The V gene's germline CDR1 is ENHRY and CDR2 SYGVKD. The CDR3 region is CAISEGRRDEKLFF. CDR3 sequence (DNA): TGTGCCATCAGTGAGGGGCGCCGGGATGAAAAACTGTTTTTT.

The chain is built from TRBV7-9 and TRBJ2-2, with 9 bases aligning to TRBD2. CDR3 length: 16 residues. Germline lookup yields CDR1 SEHNR and CDR2 FQNEAQ (reference sequence). V was clipped by 3 bases and J by 7 bases; unmatched bases: 9. CDR3 DNA: TGTGCCAGCAGCTTCGACAAAGCGGGGGGTCACGGGGAGCTGTTTTTT. This codes for CASSFDKAGGHGELFF.

For this clonotype: A junction end diverges from the germline sequence, so it may reflect a read error. The chain combines TRBV5-1 with TRBJ1-2, with D possibly being TRBD1 (5 bases). The CDR3 loop spans 14 amino acids. From germline, CDR1 is SGHRS and CDR2 YFSETQ. The CDR3 here is CASSLVIAGDGYTF. For the CDR3, the DNA is TGTGCCAGCAGCTTAGTTATCGCGGGGGATGGCTACACCTTC.

This rearrangement joins TRBV2 to TRBJ1-2, with 7 bases identical to TRBD1. Germline-derived CDR1 and CDR2 are SNHLY and FYNNEI. V lost 9 bases to trimming and J lost 7 bases; unmatched junction nucleotides: 14. This CDR3 is 14 amino acids long. Written as DNA, the CDR3 is TGTGCCAGTAGCCGGGACAGTGGAAGGGGTGGCTACACCTTC. Translation: CASSRDSGRGGYTF.

This clonotype was counted only a few times. This sequence joins TRBV6-5 and TRBJ2-2; 10 bases agree with TRBD2. The germline V gene encodes CDR1 MNHEY and CDR2 SVGAGI. J was trimmed by 4 bases and V by 4 bases; bases with no gene match: 6. The CDR3 extends over 16 amino acids. The CDR3 protein is CASSSAAGGLTGELFF. Written as DNA, the CDR3 is TGTGCCAGCAGTTCCGCAGCGGGAGGGCTCACCGGGGAGCTGTTTTTT.

J is TRBJ2-7 and V is TRBV20-1; 12 positions match TRBD2. From germline, CDR1 is DFQATT and CDR2 SNEGSKA (reference sequence). Trimming cost V 6 bases and J 0 bases; bases outside gene matches: 9. The CDR3 runs to 16 residues. The chain's CDR3 is CSAQTGTSGFSYEQYF. The DNA of the CDR3 is TGCAGTGCGCAGACTGGGACTAGCGGGTTCTCCTACGAGCAGTACTTC.

The chain combines TRBV7-8 with TRBJ1-1; D is possibly TRBD1 (5 bases). The CDR3 totals 15 residues. CDR1 is SGHVS, CDR2 FQNEAQ, per germline. The V end was cut by 4 bases, the J end by 0 bases, with 12 bases between. CDR3 amino acids: CASSWGRGMNTEAFF. For the CDR3, the DNA is TGTGCCAGCAGCTGGGGCCGGGGGATGAACACTGAAGCTTTCTTT.

This clonotype was recorded many times. The J gene is TRBJ1-5, the V gene TRBV4-2; a weak D match, TRBD1 (6 bases). Germline V gene sequence: CDR1 LGHNA, CDR2 YNFKEQ. Deletions cut 2 bases from V and 4 bases from J, with 12 bases between. CDR3 length: 15 amino acids. Here the CDR3 reads CASSQTFQGNQPQHF. As DNA, the CDR3 is TGTGCCAGCAGCCAAACTTTTCAGGGGAATCAGCCCCAGCATTTT.

The chain uses TRBV7-8 and TRBJ2-7; no definite D call. The V end lost 7 bases, the J end lost 3 bases, and 10 bases lay between the germline ends. In germline, CDR1 is SGHVS, CDR2 FQNEAQ. CDR3 length: 12 residues. This chain's CDR3 is CASTYDGYEQYF. The DNA of the CDR3 is TGTGCCAGCACCTACGACGGCTACGAGCAGTACTTC.

The table lists this clonotype with many counts. Its ends do not fully match the called genes, so a read error is possible. V usage is TRBV6-2 or TRBV6-3 and J usage is TRBJ2-7; the D gene is possibly TRBD2 (7 bases). This CDR3 has 14 residues. Germline CDR1 reads MNHEY; CDR2 reads SVGEGT. The CDR3 here is CASSYRGAVDEQYF. The CDR3 DNA reads TGTGCCAGCAGTTACCGGGGGGCCGTGGACGAGCAGTATTTC.

The chain combines TRBV9 with TRBJ2-5; TRBD1 matches at 7 bases. Germline V CDR1 and CDR2: SGDLS, YYNGEE. Trimming took 4 bases from V and 4 from J; bases not matched to a gene: 10. This CDR3 has 15 residues. The CDR3: CASSPGTVGPETQYF. In DNA, the CDR3 is TGTGCCAGCAGCCCCGGGACAGTCGGGCCAGAGACCCAGTACTTC.